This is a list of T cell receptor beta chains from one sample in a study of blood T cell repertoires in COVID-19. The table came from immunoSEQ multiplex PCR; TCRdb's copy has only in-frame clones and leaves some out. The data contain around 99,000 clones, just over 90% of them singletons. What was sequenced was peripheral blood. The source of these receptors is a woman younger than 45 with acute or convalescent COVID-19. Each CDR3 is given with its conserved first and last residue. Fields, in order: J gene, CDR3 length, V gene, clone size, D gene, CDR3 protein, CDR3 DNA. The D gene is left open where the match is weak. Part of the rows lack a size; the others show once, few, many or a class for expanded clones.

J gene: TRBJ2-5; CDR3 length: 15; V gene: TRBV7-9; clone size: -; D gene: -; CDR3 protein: CASSLGYGLEETQYF; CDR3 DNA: TGTGCCAGCAGCTTAGGCTACGGACTCGAAGAGACCCAGTACTTC
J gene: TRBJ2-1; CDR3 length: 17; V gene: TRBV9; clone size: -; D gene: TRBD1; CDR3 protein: CASSVAAGGYVYNEQFF; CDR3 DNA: TGTGCCAGCAGCGTAGCGGCAGGGGGCTATGTCTACAATGAGCAGTTCTTC
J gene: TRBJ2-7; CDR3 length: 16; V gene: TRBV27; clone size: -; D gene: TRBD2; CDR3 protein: CASSPPPAGGPYEQYF; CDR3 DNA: TGTGCCAGCAGTCCCCCCCCAGCGGGAGGGCCGTACGAGCAGTACTTC
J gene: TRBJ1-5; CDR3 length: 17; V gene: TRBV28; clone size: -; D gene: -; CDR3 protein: CASSRSGGLRGNQPQHF; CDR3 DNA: TGTGCCAGCAGTCGCAGCGGGGGCCTACGTGGCAATCAGCCCCAGCATTTT
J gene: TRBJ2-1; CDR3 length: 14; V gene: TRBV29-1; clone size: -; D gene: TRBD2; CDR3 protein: CSAKLTSGHNEQFF; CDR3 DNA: TGCAGCGCCAAACTGACTAGCGGACACAATGAGCAGTTCTTC
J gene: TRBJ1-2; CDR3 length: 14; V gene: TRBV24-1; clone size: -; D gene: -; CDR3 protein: CATTLRGTEYGYTF; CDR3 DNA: TGTGCCACCACTCTCCGGGGAACCGAGTATGGCTACACCTTC
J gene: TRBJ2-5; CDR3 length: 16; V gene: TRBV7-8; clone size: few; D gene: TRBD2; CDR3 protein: CASSLFLAGGQETQYF; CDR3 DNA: TGTGCCAGCAGCTTATTTTTAGCGGGGGGCCAAGAGACCCAGTACTTC
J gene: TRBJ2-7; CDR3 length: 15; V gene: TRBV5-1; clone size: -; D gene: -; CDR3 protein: CASSIHAGNSYEQYF; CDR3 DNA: TGCGCCAGCAGCATACACGCCGGGAACTCCTACGAGCAGTACTTC
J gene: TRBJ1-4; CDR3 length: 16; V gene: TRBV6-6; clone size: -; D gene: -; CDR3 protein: CASNDGRRAVEEKLFF; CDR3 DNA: TGTGCCAGCAACGATGGTCGGAGAGCGGTTGAAGAAAAACTGTTTTTT
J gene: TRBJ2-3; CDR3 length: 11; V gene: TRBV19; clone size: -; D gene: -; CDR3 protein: CASSLADTQYF; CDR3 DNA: TGTGCCAGTAGTCTCGCGGATACGCAGTATTTT
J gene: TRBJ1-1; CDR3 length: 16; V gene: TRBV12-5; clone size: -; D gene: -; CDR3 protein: CASGPIREGLNTEAFF; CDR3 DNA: TGTGCTAGTGGTCCCATCCGTGAGGGCCTGAACACTGAAGCTTTCTTT
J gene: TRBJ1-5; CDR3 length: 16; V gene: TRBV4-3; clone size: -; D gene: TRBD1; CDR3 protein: CASSQAYRGMNQPQHF; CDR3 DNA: TGCGCCAGCAGCCAAGCCTACAGGGGAATGAATCAGCCCCAGCATTTT
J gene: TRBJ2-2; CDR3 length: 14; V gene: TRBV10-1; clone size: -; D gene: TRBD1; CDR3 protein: CASRGTGSIGELFF; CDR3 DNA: TGCGCCAGCAGGGGGACAGGGTCAATCGGGGAGCTGTTTTTT
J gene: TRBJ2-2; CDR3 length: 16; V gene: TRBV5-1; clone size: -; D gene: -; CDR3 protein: CASSYRDKRLPGELFF; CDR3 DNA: TGCGCCAGCAGCTACCGGGACAAGAGACTTCCCGGGGAGCTGTTTTTT
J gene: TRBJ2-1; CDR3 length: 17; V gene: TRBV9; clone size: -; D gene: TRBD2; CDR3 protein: CASSVGQGGRVYNEQFF; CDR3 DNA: TGTGCCAGCAGCGTAGGACAGGGCGGGAGGGTATACAATGAGCAGTTCTTC
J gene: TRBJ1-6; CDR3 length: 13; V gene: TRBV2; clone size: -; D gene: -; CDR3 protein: CASSDTEGSPLHF; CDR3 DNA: TGTGCCAGCAGTGATACGGAGGGGTCACCCCTCCACTTT
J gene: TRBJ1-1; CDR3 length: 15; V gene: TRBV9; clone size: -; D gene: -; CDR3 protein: CASSVVLGGETEAFF; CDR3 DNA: TGTGCCAGCAGCGTAGTTTTGGGGGGTGAAACTGAAGCTTTCTTT
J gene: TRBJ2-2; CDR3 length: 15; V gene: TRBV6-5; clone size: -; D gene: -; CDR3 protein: CASRTIGTAAGELFF; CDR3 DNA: TGTGCCAGCCGCACAATCGGTACGGCGGCCGGGGAGCTGTTTTTT
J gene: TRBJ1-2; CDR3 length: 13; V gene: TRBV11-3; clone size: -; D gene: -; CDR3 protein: CASSPRTVDGYTF; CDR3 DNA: TGTGCCAGCAGCCCAAGGACAGTCGATGGCTACACCTTC
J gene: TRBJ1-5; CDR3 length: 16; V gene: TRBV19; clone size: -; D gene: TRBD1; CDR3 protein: CASSIKNRGTHQPQHF; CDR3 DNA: TGTGCCAGTAGTATAAAAAACAGGGGAACCCATCAGCCCCAGCATTTT
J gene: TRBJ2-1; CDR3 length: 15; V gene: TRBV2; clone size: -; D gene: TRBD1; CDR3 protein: CASGIRGQGKNEQFF; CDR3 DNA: TGTGCCAGCGGTATCAGGGGACAGGGGAAGAATGAGCAGTTCTTC
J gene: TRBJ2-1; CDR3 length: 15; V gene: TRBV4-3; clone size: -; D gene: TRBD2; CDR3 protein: CASSPGLAGVNEQFF; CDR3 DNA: TGCGCCAGCAGCCCGGGACTAGCGGGAGTCAATGAGCAGTTCTTC
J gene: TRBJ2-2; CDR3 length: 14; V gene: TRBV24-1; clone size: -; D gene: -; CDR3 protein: CATSGISNTGELFF; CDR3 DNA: TGTGCCACCAGTGGTATATCGAACACCGGGGAGCTGTTTTTT
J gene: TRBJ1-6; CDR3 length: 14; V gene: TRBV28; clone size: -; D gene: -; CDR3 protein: CASSSQTGDSPLHF; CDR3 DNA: TGTGCCAGCAGTTCCCAAACAGGAGATTCACCCCTCCACTTT
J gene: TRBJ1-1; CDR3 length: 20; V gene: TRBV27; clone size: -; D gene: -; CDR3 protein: CATLRRLGGDGTPLNTEAFF; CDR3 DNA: TGTGCCACTCTGAGACGTTTGGGAGGGGACGGAACCCCACTGAACACTGAAGCTTTCTTT
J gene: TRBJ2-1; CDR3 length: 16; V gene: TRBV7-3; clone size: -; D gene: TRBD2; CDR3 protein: CASSLTVTSGSLEQFF; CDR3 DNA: TGTGCCAGCAGCTTAACGGTGACTAGCGGGAGTCTTGAGCAGTTCTTC
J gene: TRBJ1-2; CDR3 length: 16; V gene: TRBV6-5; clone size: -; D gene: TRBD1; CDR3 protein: CASSYSRDRAGYGYTF; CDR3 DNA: TGTGCCAGCAGTTACTCTCGGGACAGGGCGGGCTATGGCTACACCTTC
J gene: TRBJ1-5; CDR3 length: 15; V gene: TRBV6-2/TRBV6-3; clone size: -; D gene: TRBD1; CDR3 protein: CASSEGQGFDQPQHF; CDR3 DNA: TGTGCCAGCAGTGAGGGACAGGGGTTCGATCAGCCCCAGCATTTT
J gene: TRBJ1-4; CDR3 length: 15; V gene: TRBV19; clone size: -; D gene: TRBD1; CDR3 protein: CASSGQGATNEKLFF; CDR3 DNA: TGTGCCAGTAGCGGACAGGGGGCGACTAATGAAAAACTGTTTTTT
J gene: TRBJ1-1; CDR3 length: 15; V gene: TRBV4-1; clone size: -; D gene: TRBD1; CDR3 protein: CASSPLGQGSTEAFF; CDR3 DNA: TGCGCCAGCAGCCCGCTCGGACAGGGTAGCACTGAAGCTTTCTTT
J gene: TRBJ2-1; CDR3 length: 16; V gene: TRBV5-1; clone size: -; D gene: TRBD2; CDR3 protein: CASSLSSGGSYNEQFF; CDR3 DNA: TGCGCCAGCAGCTTGAGTAGCGGGGGCTCCTACAATGAGCAGTTCTTC
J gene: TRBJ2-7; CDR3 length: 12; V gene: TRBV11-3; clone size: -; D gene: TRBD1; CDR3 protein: CASSITGGEQYF; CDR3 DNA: TGTGCCAGCAGCATTACAGGGGGCGAGCAGTACTTC
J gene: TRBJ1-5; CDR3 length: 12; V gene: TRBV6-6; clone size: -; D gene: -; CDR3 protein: CASSSQNQPQHF; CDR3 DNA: TGTGCCAGCAGTTCCCAGAATCAGCCCCAGCATTTT
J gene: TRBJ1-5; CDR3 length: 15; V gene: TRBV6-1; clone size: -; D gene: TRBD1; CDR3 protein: CASSENRGPNQPQHF; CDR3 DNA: TGTGCCAGCAGTGAAAACAGGGGGCCAAATCAGCCCCAGCATTTT